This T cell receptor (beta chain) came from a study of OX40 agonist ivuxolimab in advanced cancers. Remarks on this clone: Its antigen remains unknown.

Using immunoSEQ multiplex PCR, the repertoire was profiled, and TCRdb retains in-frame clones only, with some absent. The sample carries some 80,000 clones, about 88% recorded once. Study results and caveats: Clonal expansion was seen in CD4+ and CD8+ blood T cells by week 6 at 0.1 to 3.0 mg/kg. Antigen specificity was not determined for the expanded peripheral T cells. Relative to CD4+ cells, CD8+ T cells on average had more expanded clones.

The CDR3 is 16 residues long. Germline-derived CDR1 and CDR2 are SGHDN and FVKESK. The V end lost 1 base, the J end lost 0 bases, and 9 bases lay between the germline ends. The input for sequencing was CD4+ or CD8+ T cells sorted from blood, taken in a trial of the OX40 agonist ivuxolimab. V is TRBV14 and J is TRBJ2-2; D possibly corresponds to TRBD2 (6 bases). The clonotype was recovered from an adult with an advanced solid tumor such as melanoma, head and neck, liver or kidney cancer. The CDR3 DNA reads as TGTGCCAGCAGCCAAGTTAGCGGAACGAACACCGGGGAGCTGTTTTTT. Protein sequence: CASSQVSGTNTGELFF.